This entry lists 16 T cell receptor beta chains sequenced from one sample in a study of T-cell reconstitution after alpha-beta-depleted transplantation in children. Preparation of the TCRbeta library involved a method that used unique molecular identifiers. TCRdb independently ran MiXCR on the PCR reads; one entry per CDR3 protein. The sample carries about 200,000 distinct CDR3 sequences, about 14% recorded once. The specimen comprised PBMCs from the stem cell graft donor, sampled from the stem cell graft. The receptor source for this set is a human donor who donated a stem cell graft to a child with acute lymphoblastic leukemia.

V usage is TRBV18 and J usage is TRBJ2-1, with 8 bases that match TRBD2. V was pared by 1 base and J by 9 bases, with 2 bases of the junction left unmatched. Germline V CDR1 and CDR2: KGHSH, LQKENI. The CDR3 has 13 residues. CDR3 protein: CASSPQSGGEQFF. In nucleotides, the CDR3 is TGTGCCAGCTCACCACAAAGCGGGGGTGAGCAGTTCTTC.

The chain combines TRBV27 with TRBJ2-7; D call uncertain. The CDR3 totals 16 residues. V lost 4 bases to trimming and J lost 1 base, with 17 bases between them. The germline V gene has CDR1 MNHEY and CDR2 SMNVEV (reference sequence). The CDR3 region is CASSSIQRLWSYEQYF. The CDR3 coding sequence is TGTGCCAGCAGTTCAATACAGCGATTGTGGTCCTACGAGCAGTACTTC.

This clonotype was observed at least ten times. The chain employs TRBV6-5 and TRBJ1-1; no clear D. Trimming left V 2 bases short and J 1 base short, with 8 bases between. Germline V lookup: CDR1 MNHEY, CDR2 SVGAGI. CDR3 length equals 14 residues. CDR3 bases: TGTGCCAGCAGTTACGTCCAGAAGAACACTGAAGCTTTCTTT. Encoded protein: CASSYVQKNTEAFF.

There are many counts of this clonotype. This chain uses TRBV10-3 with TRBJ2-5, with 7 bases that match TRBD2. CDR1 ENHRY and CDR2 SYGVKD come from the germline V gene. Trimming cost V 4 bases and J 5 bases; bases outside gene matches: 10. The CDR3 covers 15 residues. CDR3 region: CAISGSRLAVETQYF. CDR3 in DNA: TGTGCCATCAGTGGGTCTAGACTAGCCGTCGAGACCCAGTACTTC.

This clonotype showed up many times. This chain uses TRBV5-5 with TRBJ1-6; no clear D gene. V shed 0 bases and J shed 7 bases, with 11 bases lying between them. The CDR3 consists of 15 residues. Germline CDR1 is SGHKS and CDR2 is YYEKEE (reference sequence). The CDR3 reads CASSLEGVSNSPLHF. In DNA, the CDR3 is TGTGCCAGCAGCTTGGAAGGCGTCTCCAATTCACCCCTCCACTTT.

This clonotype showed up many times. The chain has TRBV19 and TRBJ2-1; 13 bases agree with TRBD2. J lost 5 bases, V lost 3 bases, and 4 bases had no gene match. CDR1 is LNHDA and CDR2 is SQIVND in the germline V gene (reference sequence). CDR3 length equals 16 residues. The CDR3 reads CASSMLTSGRNNEQFF. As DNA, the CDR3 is TGTGCCAGTAGTATGCTGACTAGCGGGAGGAACAATGAGCAGTTCTTC. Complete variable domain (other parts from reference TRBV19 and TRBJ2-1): DGGITQSPKYLFRKEGQNVTLSCEQNLNHDAMYWYRQDPGQGLRLIYYSQIVNDFQKGDIAEGYSVSREKKESFPLTVTSAQKNPTAFYLCASSMLTSGRNNEQFFGPGTRLTVL.

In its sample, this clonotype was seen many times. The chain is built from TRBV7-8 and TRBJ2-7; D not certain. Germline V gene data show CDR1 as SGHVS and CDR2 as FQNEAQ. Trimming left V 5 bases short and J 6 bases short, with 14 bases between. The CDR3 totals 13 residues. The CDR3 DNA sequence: TGTGCCAGCAGCCACCCACAGTGGGGCGAGCAGTACTTC. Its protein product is CASSHPQWGEQYF. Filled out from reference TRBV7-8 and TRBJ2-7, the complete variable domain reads GAGVSQSPRYKVAKRGQDVALRCDPISGHVSLFWYQQALGQGPEFLTYFQNEAQLDKSGLPSDRFFAERPEGSVSTLKIQRTQQEDSAVYLCASSHPQWGEQYFGPGTRLTVT.

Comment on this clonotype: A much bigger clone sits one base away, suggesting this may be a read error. The CDR3 DNA reads TGTGCCAGTAGACCTGCAGCGGGGACCTTCTACACTGAGCAGTTCTTC. Amino acid sequence: CASRPAAGTFYTEQFF. This chain joins TRBV19 and TRBJ2-1; 7 bases match TRBD2. Per the germline V gene, CDR1 is LNHDA and CDR2 is SQIVND (reference sequence). This CDR3 has 16 amino acids.

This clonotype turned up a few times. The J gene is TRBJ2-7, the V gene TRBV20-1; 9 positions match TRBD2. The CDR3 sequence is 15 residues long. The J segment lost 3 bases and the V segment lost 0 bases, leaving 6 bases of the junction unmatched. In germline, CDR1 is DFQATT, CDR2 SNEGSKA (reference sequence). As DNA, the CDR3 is TGCAGTGCTAGAGATCCTGGCGGGAGGGACTACGAGCAGTACTTC. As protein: CSARDPGGRDYEQYF.

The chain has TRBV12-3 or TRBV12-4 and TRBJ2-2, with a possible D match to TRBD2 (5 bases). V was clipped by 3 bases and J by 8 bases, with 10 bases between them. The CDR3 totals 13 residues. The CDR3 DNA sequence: TGTGCCAGCAGTTTGACCGACTATGGGGAGCTGTTTTTT. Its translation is CASSLTDYGELFF.

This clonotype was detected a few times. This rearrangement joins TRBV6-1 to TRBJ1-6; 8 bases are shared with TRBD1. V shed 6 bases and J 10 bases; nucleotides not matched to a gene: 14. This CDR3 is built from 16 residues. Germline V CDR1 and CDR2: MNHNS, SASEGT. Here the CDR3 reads CASSRTLTGVGSPLHF. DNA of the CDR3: TGTGCCAGCAGCCGAACCTTGACAGGGGTCGGATCACCCCTCCACTTT.

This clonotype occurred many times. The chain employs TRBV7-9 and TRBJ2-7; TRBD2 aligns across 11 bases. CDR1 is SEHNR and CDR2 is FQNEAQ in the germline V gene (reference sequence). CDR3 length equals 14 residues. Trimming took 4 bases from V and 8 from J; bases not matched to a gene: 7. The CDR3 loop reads CASSSSLAGGQQYF. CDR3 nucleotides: TGTGCCAGCAGCTCAAGTCTAGCGGGAGGACAGCAGTACTTC. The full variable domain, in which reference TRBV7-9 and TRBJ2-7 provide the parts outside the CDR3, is DTGVSQNPRHKITKRGQNVTFRCDPISEHNRLYWYRQTLGQGPEFLTYFQNEAQLEKSRLLSDRFSAERPKGSFSTLEIQRTEQGDSAMYLCASSSSLAGGQQYFGPGTRLTVT.

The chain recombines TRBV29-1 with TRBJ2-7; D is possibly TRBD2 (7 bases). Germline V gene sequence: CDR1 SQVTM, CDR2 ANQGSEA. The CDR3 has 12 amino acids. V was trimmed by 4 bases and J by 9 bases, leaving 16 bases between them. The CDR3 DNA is TGCAGCGTTGGGGGCAGGGGAGGGGTGCAGTACTTC. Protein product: CSVGGRGGVQYF.

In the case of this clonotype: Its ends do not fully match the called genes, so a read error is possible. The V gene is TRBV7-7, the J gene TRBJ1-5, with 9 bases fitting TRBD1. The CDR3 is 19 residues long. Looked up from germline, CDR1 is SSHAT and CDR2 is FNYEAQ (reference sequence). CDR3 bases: TGTGCTAGCAGGACTCGGGACAGGGCCCGTACGGCCCACAATCAGCCCCAGCATTTT. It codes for CASRTRDRARTAHNQPQHF.

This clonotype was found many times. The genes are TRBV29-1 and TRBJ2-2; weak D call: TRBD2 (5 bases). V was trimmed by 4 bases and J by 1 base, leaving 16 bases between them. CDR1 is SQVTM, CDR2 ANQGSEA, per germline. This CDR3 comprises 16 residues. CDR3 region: CSVGANLGVNTGELFF. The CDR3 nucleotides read TGCAGCGTTGGGGCCAATTTGGGAGTGAACACCGGGGAGCTGTTTTTT.

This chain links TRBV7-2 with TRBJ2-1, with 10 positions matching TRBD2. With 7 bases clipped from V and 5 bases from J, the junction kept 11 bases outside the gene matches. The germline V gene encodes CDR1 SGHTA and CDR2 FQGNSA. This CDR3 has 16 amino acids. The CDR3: CASTPRGLAPNNEQFF. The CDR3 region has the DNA TGTGCCAGCACCCCCAGGGGACTAGCGCCTAACAATGAGCAGTTCTTC. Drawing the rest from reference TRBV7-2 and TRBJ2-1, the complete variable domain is GAGVSQSPSNKVTEKGKDVELRCDPISGHTALYWYRQSLGQGLEFLIYFQGNSAPDKSGLPSDRFSAERTGGSVSTLTIQRTQQEDSAVYLCASTPRGLAPNNEQFFGPGTRLTVL.